The 5 T cell receptor beta chains given below trace back to one sample, sequenced in a study of glioma-infiltrating T cells after dendritic cell vaccination. Time point of the sample: after dendritic cell vaccination, including at tumor progression/relapse. TCRdb keeps only in-frame clones here, not all; method: immunoSEQ multiplex PCR. The table lists more than 85,000 clones, nearly 90% of them singletons. The sequences come from blood, collected after dendritic cell vaccination. The receptors were gathered from a human donor with glioblastoma.

The chain couples TRBV7-2 to TRBJ2-7, with D possibly matching TRBD2 (5 bases). Germline V gene lookup returns CDR1 SGHTA and CDR2 FQGNSA. V lost 4 bases to trimming and J lost 2 bases, with 12 bases between them. The CDR3 contains 14 residues. CDR3 loop: CASSYGSFTYEQYF. DNA for the CDR3: TGTGCCAGCAGCTATGGGAGTTTTACCTACGAGCAGTACTTC.

The chain links TRBV5-1 to TRBJ1-4, with D tentatively TRBD1 (5 bases). Per germline, CDR1 SGHRS and CDR2 YFSETQ. Trimming took off 3 bases at V and 8 bases at J, with 11 bases between the two ends. CDR3 length: 13 amino acids. CDR3 DNA sequence: TGCGCCAGCAGCTCAGGGTCCATCGAAAAACTGTTTTTT. Residues: CASSSGSIEKLFF.

The chain employs TRBV5-1 and TRBJ1-1; possibly TRBD1 for D (5 bases). V lost 4 bases to trimming and J lost 3 bases, with 19 bases between them. Germline V CDR1 and CDR2: SGHRS, YFSETQ. The CDR3 spans 16 residues. CDR3 region: CASSTTGTQLDTEAFF. The DNA of the CDR3 is TGCGCCAGCAGCACTACCGGGACTCAACTAGACACTGAAGCTTTCTTT. The full variable domain, its missing parts supplied by reference TRBV5-1 and TRBJ1-1, is KAGVTQTPRYLIKTRGQQVTLSCSPISGHRSVSWYQQTPGQGLQFLFEYFSETQRNKGNFPGRFSGRQFSNSRSEMNVSTLELGDSALYLCASSTTGTQLDTEAFFGQGTRLTVV.

This chain connects TRBV7-2 to TRBJ1-4; D is unresolved. CDR1 and CDR2 (germline): SGHTA, FQGNSA. Trimming cost V 1 base and J 10 bases, with 19 bases left between them. The CDR3 loop spans 16 amino acids. The CDR3 region has the DNA TGTGCCAGCAGCTTAGGAGGCAGTACAACGGAAGGAAAACTGTTTTTT. Its translation: CASSLGGSTTEGKLFF.

The rearrangement joins TRBV6-5 to TRBJ2-7; 8 bases are a match to TRBD2. Germline lookup yields CDR1 MNHEY and CDR2 SVGAGI. Unmatched junction bases numbered 10, after V lost 7 bases and J lost 5 bases. This CDR3 is 14 amino acids long. CDR3 sequence: CASTPPGGVHEQYF. The CDR3 bases are TGTGCCAGCACTCCACCGGGAGGGGTCCACGAGCAGTACTTC.